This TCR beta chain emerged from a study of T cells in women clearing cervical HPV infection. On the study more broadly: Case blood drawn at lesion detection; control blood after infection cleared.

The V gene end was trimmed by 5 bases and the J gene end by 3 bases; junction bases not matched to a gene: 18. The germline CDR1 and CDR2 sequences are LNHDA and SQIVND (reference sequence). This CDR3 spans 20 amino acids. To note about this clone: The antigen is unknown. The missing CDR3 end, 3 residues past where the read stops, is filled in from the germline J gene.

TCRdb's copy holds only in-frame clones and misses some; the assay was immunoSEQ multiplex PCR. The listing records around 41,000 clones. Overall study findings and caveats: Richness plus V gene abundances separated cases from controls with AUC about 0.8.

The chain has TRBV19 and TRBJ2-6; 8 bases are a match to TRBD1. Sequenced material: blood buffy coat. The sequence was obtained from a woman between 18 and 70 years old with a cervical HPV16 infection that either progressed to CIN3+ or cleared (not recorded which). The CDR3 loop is CASSPATGVALSFGANVLTF. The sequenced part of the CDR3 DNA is TGTGCCAGTAGTCCGGCGACAGGGGTTGCCCTTTCTTTTGGGGCCAACGTC.